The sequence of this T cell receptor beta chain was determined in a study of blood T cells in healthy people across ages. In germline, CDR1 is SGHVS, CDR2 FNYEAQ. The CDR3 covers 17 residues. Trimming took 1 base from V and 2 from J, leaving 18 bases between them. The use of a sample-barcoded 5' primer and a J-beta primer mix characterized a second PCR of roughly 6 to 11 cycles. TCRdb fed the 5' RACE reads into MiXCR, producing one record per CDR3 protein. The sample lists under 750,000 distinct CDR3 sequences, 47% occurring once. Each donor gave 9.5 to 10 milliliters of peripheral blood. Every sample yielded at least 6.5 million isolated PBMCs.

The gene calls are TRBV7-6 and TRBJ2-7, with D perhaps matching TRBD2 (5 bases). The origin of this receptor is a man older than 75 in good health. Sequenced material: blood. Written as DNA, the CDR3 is TGTGCCAGCAGCTTAGGAGACTATGGGTGGATAACCTACGAGCAGTACTTC. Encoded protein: CASSLGDYGWITYEQYF.